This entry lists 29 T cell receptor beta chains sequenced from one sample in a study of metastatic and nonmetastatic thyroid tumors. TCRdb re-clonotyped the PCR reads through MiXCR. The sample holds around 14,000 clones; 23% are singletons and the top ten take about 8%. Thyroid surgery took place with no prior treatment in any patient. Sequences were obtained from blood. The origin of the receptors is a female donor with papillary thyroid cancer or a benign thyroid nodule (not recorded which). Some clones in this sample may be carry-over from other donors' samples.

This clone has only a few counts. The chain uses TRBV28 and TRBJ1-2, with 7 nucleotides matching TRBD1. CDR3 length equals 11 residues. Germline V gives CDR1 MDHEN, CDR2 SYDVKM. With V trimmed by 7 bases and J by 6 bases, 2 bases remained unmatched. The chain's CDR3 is CASTQGNGYTF. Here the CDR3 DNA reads TGTGCCAGCACACAGGGGAATGGCTACACCTTC.

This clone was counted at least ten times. In nucleotides, the CDR3 is TGTGCCAGCAGCCTACGACCTCACACCGGGGAGCTGTTTTTT. It encodes CASSLRPHTGELFF. The V gene is TRBV11-1, the J gene TRBJ2-2; no clear D. Germline V CDR1 and CDR2: SGHAT, FQDESV (reference sequence). This CDR3 is built from 14 residues. V was clipped by 5 bases and J by 3 bases, with 10 bases between them.

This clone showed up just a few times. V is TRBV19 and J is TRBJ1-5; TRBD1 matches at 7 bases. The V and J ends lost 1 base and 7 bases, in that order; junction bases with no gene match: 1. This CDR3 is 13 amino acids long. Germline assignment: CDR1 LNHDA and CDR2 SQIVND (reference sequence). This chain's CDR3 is CASSIADRQPQHF. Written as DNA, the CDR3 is TGTGCCAGTAGTATAGCGGACAGGCAGCCCCAGCATTTT.

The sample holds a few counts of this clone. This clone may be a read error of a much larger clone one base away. CDR3 DNA sequence: TGTGTCTCAGGGCCGGGGTGGGGGGCGACTGAAGCTTTCTTT. Translated, it gives CVSGPGWGATEAFF. This sequence joins TRBV19 and TRBJ1-1; TRBD1 is a possible D gene (6 bases). This CDR3 contains 14 residues. Germline values: CDR1 LNHDA, CDR2 SQIVND (reference sequence).

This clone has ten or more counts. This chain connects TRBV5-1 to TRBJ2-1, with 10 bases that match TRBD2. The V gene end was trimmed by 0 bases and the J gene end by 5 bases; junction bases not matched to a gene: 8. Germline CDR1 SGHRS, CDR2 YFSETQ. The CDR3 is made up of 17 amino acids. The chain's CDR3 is CASSLVPSGRVDNEQFF. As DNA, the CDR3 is TGCGCCAGCAGCTTGGTCCCCAGCGGGAGGGTTGACAATGAGCAGTTCTTC.

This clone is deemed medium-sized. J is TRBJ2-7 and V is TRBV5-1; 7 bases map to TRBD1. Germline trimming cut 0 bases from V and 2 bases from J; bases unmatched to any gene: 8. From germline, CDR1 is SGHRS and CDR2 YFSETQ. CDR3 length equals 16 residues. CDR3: CASSLAVGQGAYEQYF. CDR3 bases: TGCGCCAGCAGCTTGGCGGTAGGCCAGGGGGCCTACGAGCAGTACTTC.

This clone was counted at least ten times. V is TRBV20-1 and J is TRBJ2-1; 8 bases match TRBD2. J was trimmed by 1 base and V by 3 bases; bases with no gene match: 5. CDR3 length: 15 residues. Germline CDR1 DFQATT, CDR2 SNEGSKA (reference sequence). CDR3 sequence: CSASFSGVSYNEQFF. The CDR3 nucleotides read TGCAGTGCTAGCTTTAGCGGGGTATCCTACAATGAGCAGTTCTTC.

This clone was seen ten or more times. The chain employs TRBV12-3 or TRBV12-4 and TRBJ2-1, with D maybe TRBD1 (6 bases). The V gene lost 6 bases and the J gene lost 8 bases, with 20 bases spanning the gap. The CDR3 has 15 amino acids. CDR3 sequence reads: CASSLTGPTGDEQFF. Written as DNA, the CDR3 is TGTGCCAGCAGCCTAACAGGGCCGACTGGCGATGAGCAGTTCTTC.

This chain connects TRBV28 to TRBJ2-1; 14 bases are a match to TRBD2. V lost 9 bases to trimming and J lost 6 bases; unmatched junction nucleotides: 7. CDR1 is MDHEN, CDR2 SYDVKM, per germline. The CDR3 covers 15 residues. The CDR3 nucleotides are TGTGCCAGTTGCCGACTAGCGGGGGGGGTCAATGAGCAGTTCTTC. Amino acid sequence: CASCRLAGGVNEQFF.

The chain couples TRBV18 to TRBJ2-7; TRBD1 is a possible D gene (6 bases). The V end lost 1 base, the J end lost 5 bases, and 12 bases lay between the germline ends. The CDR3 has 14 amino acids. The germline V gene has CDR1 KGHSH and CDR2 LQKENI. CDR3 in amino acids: CASSPQGVQDEQYF. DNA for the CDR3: TGTGCCAGCTCACCACAGGGGGTCCAGGACGAGCAGTACTTC. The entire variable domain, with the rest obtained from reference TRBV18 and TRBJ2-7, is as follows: NAGVMQNPRHLVRRRGQEARLRCSPMKGHSHVYWYRQLPEEGLKFMVYLQKENIIDESGMPKERFSAEFPKEGPSILRIQQVVRGDSAAYFCASSPQGVQDEQYFGPGTRLTVT.

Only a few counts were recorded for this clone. The CDR3 reads CASAGGLTHYEQYF. The CDR3 DNA is TGTGCCAGCGCGGGAGGGCTAACCCACTACGAGCAGTACTTC. This chain links TRBV27 with TRBJ2-7, with 9 bases lining up with TRBD2. V dropped 8 bases and J dropped 3; count of bases not matched to a gene: 8. Germline V gives CDR1 MNHEY, CDR2 SMNVEV (reference sequence). The CDR3 is 14 residues long.

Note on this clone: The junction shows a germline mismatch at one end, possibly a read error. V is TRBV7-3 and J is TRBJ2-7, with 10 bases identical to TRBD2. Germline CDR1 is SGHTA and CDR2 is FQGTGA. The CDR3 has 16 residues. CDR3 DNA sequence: TGTGCCAGCAGCCTAACAGCTAGCGGGAGTCTCTACGAGCAGTACTTC. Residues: CASSLTASGSLYEQYF.

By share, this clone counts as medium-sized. The CDR3 region has the DNA TGTGCCAGCAGCTACCCCCCGGCTAGGGAGCAGTACTTC. As protein: CASSYPPAREQYF. The J gene is TRBJ2-7, the V gene TRBV7-2; no definite D call. The V gene's germline CDR1 is SGHTA and CDR2 FQGNSA. This CDR3 spans 13 amino acids. The ends were cut back, 4 bases at V and 7 bases at J, with 14 bases in the middle. Complete variable domain (other parts from reference TRBV7-2 and TRBJ2-7): GAGVSQSPSNKVTEKGKDVELRCDPISGHTALYWYRQSLGQGLEFLIYFQGNSAPDKSGLPSDRFSAERTGGSVSTLTIQRTQQEDSAVYLCASSYPPAREQYFGPGTRLTVT.

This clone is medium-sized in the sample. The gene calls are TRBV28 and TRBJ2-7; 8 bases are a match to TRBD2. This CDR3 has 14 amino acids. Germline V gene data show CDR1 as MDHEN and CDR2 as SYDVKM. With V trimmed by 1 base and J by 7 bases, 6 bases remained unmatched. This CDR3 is CASSLSGGFSEQYF. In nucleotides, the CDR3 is TGTGCCAGCAGTTTATCGGGGGGGTTTAGTGAGCAGTACTTC.

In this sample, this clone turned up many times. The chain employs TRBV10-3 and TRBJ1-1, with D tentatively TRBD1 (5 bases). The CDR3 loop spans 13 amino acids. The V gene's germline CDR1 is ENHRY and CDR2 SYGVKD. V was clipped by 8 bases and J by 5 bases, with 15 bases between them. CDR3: CAIAGYVGTEAFF. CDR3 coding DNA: TGTGCCATCGCAGGGTATGTGGGAACTGAAGCTTTCTTT.

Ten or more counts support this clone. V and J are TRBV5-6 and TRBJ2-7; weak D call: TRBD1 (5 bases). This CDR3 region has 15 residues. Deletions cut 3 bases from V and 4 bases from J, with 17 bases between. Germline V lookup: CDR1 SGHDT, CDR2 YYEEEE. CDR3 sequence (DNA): TGTGCCAGCAGCTCTAGGGGCTCCCTTTGGTACGAGCAGTACTTC. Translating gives CASSSRGSLWYEQYF.

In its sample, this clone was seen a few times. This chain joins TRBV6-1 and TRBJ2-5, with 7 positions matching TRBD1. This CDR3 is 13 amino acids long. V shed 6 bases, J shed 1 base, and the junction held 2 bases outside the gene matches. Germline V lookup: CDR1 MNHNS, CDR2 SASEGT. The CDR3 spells CASRGTAQETQYF. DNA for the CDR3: TGTGCCAGCAGAGGGACAGCCCAAGAGACCCAGTACTTC.

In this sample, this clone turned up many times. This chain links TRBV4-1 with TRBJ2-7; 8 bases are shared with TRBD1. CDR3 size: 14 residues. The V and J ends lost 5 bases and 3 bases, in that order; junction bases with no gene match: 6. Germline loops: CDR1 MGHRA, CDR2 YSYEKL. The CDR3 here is CASSTDRVYYEQYF. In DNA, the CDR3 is TGCGCCAGCAGCACGGACAGGGTCTACTACGAGCAGTACTTC.

CDR3 region: CASSRPRDEQFF. DNA for the CDR3: TGTGCCAGCAGCCGGCCAAGGGATGAGCAGTTCTTC. V and J are TRBV11-3 and TRBJ2-1; the D is unclear. Deletions cut 5 bases from V and 8 bases from J, with 10 bases between. The CDR3 totals 12 residues. Germline V CDR1 and CDR2: SGHNT, YENEEA.

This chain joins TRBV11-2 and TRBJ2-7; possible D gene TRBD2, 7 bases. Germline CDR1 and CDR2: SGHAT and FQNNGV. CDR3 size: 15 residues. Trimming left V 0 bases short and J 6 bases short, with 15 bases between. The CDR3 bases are TGTGCCAGCAGCTTAGACACGGGGGGCCCGCTCGAGCAGTACTTC. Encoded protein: CASSLDTGGPLEQYF.

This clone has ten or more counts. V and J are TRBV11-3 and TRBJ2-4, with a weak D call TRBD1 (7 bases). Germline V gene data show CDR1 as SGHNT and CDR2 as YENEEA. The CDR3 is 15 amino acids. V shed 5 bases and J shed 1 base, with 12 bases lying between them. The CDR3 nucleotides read TGTGCCAGCAGCACCCCAGGGGGGGCCAAAAACATTCAGTACTTC. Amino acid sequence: CASSTPGGAKNIQYF.

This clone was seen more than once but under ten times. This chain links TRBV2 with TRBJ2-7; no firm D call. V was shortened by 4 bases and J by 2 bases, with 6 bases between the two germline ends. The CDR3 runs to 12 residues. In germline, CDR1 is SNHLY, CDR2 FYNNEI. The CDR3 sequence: CASSGNTYEQYF. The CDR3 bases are TGTGCCAGCAGTGGCAACACCTACGAGCAGTACTTC.

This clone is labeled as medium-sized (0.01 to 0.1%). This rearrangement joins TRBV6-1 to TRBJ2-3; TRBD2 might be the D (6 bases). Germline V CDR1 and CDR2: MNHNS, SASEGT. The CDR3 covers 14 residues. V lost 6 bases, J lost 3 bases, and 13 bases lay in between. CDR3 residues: CASSRRDFTDTQYF. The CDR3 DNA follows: TGTGCCAGCAGCCGCCGGGACTTTACAGATACGCAGTATTTT.

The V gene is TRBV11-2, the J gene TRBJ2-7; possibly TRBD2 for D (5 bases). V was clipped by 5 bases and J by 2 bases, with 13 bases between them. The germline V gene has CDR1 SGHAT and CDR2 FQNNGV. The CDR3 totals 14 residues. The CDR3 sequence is CASSPRTAPYEQYF. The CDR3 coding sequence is TGTGCCAGCAGCCCCCGGACTGCTCCCTACGAGCAGTACTTC.

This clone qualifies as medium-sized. Here the CDR3 reads CASSFGTGGGYGYTF. The CDR3 DNA reads as TGTGCCAGCAGTTTTGGGACAGGGGGCGGTTATGGCTACACCTTC. The V call is TRBV27, the J call TRBJ1-2; 12 positions agree with TRBD1. The V segment lost 3 bases and the J segment 5 bases; nucleotides outside the gene matches: 4. The CDR3 covers 15 residues. Germline loops: CDR1 MNHEY, CDR2 SMNVEV (reference sequence).

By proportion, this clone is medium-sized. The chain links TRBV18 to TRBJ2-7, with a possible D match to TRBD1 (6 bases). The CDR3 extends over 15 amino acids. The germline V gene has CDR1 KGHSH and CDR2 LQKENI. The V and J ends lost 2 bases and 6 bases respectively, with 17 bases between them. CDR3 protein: CASSPVPSQGSEQYF. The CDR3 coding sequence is TGTGCCAGCTCACCAGTCCCCTCACAGGGTTCCGAGCAGTACTTC.

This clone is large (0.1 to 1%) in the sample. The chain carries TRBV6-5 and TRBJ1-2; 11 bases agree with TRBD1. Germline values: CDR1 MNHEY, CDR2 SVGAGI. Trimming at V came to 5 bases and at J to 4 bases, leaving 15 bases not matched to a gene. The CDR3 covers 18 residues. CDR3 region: CASSHPPGTGGTFYGYTF. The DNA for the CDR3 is TGTGCCAGCAGTCACCCCCCCGGGACAGGGGGGACTTTCTATGGCTACACCTTC.

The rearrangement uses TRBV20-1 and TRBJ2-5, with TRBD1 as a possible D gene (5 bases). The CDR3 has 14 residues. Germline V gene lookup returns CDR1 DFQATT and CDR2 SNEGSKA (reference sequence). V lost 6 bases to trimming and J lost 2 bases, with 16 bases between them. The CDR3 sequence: CSAFDSFLQETQYF. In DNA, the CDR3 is TGCAGTGCCTTTGACAGTTTCCTACAAGAGACCCAGTACTTC.

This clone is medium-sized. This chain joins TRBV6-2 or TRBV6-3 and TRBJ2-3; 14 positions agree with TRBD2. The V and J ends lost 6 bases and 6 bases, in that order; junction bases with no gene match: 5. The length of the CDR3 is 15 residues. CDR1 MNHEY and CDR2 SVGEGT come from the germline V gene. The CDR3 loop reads CASSPRLAGGDTQYF. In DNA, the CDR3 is TGTGCCAGCAGCCCGAGACTAGCGGGAGGGGATACGCAGTATTTT.